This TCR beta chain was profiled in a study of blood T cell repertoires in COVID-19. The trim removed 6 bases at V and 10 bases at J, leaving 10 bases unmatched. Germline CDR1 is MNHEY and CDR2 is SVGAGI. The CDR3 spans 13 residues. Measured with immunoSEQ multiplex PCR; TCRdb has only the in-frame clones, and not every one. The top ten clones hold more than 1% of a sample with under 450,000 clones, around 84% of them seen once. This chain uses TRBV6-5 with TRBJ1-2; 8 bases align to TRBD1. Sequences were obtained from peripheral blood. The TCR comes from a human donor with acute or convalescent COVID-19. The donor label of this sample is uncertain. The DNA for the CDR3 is TGTGCCAGCAGCGGTGGGCAGGGGGCGGACTACACCTTC. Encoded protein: CASSGGQGADYTF.